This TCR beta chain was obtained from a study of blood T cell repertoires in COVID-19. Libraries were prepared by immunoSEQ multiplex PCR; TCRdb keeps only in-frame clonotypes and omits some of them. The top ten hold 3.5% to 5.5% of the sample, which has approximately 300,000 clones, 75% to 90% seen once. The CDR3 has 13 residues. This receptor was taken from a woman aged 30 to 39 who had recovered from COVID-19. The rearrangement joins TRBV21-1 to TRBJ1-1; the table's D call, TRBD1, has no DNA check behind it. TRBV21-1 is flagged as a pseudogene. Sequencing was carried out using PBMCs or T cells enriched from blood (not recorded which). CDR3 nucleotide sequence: TGTGCCGGCAACAGGGGAGCGAACACTGAAGCTTTCTTT. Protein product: CAGNRGANTEAFF.